Following are 13 T cell receptor beta chains from one sample sequenced in a study of control samples from healthy donors and cancer patients. Sequencing was performed with immunoSEQ multiplex PCR; in TCRdb, only in-frame clones are kept and a portion is missing. The profile covers 100,000 to 150,000 clones, with roughly 90% appearing a single time and 2% to 2.5% taken by the ten largest. Input material: blood. These receptors were collected from a man aged 18 to 35 in good health.

The rearrangement links TRBV3-1 (or the pseudogene TRBV3-2) to TRBJ1-5; perhaps TRBD1 as D (5 bases). The length of the CDR3 is 15 residues. Germline assignment: CDR1 LGHDT and CDR2 YNNKEL (reference sequence). Trimming left V 5 bases short and J 0 bases short, with 11 bases between. For the CDR3, the DNA is TGTGCCAGCAGCTCGGGACTGGATAGCAATCAGCCCCAGCATTTT. It yields the protein CASSSGLDSNQPQHF.

The rearrangement links TRBV5-5 to TRBJ1-2, with D hard to call. V lost 0 bases to trimming and J lost 6 bases, with 15 bases between them. In germline, CDR1 is SGHKS, CDR2 YYEKEE (reference sequence). The CDR3 sequence is 15 residues long. The CDR3 loop reads CASSLATLPGDGYTF. The CDR3 DNA reads TGTGCCAGCAGCTTGGCCACACTTCCGGGTGATGGCTACACCTTC.

The chain joins TRBV7-2 to TRBJ1-1; 7 nucleotides match TRBD1. V shed 0 bases, J shed 2 bases, and the junction held 3 bases outside the gene matches. CDR1 and CDR2 (germline): SGHTA, FQGNSA. The CDR3 consists of 15 residues. The DNA of the CDR3 is TGTGCCAGCAGCTTAGCCATAGGGGGCAACACTGAAGCTTTCTTT. Amino acid sequence: CASSLAIGGNTEAFF.

The V call is TRBV6-5, the J call TRBJ1-5; D is uncertain. This CDR3 has 15 residues. Germline V gene lookup returns CDR1 MNHEY and CDR2 SVGAGI. V was trimmed by 7 bases and J by 3 bases, leaving 16 bases between them. The CDR3 nucleotides read TGTGCCAGCATCCGGGCGGCGTTGGACAATCAGCCCCAGCATTTT. It codes for CASIRAALDNQPQHF.

The CDR3 loop reads CASSSRGQGGYGYTF. The CDR3 DNA sequence: TGTGCCAGCAGTTCTCGTGGACAGGGCGGATATGGCTACACCTTC. The rearrangement joins TRBV28 to TRBJ1-2; 8 bases are a match to TRBD1. The germline gives CDR1 MDHEN, CDR2 SYDVKM. V shed 4 bases and J 5 bases; nucleotides not matched to a gene: 9. CDR3 length: 15 residues.

The chain's CDR3 is CATSDTGQGLGQPQHF. CDR3 bases: TGTGCCACCAGTGATACGGGACAGGGCCTCGGTCAGCCCCAGCATTTT. The rearrangement joins TRBV24-1 to TRBJ1-5, with 9 bases matching TRBD1. Germline V gene lookup returns CDR1 KGHDR and CDR2 SFDVKD. V lost 3 bases and J lost 6; bases outside the gene matches: 8. The CDR3 covers 16 residues.

The J gene is TRBJ2-1, the V gene TRBV3-1 (or the pseudogene TRBV3-2); D is possibly TRBD2 (6 bases). The CDR3 is 15 residues long. Germline CDR1 is LGHDT and CDR2 is YNNKEL (reference sequence). V lost 1 base and J 7 bases, leaving 14 bases between the germline ends. This chain's CDR3 is CASSQASGGRNEQFF. Written as DNA, the CDR3 is TGTGCCAGCAGCCAAGCTAGTGGAGGGCGGAATGAGCAGTTCTTC.

V gene TRBV9 combines with J gene TRBJ2-2; TRBD1 agrees at 7 bases. Germline values: CDR1 SGDLS, CDR2 YYNGEE. CDR3 length equals 15 residues. The V segment lost 3 bases and the J segment 5 bases; nucleotides outside the gene matches: 7. CDR3 protein: CASSDEGAQTGELFF. The CDR3, as DNA: TGTGCCAGCAGCGACGAGGGGGCGCAAACCGGGGAGCTGTTTTTT. Complete variable domain (other parts from reference TRBV9 and TRBJ2-2): DSGVTQTPKHLITATGQRVTLRCSPRSGDLSVYWYQQSLDQGLQFLIQYYNGEERAKGNILERFSAQQFPDLHSELNLSSLELGDSALYFCASSDEGAQTGELFFGEGSRLTVL.

V usage is TRBV7-2 and J usage is TRBJ2-5; a possible D gene is TRBD1 (5 bases). CDR1 and CDR2 (germline): SGHTA, FQGNSA. Between the trimmed V and J ends, which lost 1 base and 5 bases, there was a span of 5 bases. This CDR3 is 12 amino acids long. The CDR3 coding sequence is TGTGCCAGCAGCTTAGGACAGGAGACCCAGTACTTC. Its translation: CASSLGQETQYF.

This clone was seen only once. The chain has TRBV28 and TRBJ1-3; TRBD1 might be the D (5 bases). V lost 7 bases to trimming and J lost 8 bases, with 21 bases between them. Germline V CDR1 and CDR2: MDHEN, SYDVKM. The CDR3 totals 15 residues. CDR3 in amino acids: CASTPLSGPIDTIYF. The CDR3 bases are TGTGCCAGCACCCCTTTGTCGGGGCCGATTGACACCATATATTTT.

Comments on this clone: A junction boundary mismatches the germline segment, possibly from a read error. This sequence joins TRBV6-5 and TRBJ2-7, with D tentatively TRBD1 (6 bases). Germline lookup yields CDR1 MNHEY and CDR2 SVGAGI. The CDR3 runs to 15 residues. In DNA, the CDR3 is TGTGCCAGCAGTCTACAGGACAGTCTTCCCTATGAGCAGTACTTC. It specifies CASSLQDSLPYEQYF.

The V call is TRBV27, the J call TRBJ2-4, with no clear D. The CDR3 length is 17 residues. V was shortened by 2 bases and J by 0 bases, with 14 bases between the two germline ends. CDR1 MNHEY and CDR2 SMNVEV come from the germline V gene (reference sequence). DNA of the CDR3: TGTGCCAGCAGTTTACTAGAGACGGCCTTAGCCAAAAACATTCAGTACTTC. It codes for CASSLLETALAKNIQYF.

The chain uses TRBV18 and TRBJ1-5, with 9 bases fitting TRBD1. Germline V gene data show CDR1 as KGHSH and CDR2 as LQKENI. Trimming took 4 bases from V and 2 from J; bases not matched to a gene: 3. The CDR3 is made up of 15 amino acids. The CDR3: CASSQTGGGNQPQHF. The CDR3 DNA follows: TGTGCCAGCTCACAAACAGGGGGCGGCAATCAGCCCCAGCATTTT.